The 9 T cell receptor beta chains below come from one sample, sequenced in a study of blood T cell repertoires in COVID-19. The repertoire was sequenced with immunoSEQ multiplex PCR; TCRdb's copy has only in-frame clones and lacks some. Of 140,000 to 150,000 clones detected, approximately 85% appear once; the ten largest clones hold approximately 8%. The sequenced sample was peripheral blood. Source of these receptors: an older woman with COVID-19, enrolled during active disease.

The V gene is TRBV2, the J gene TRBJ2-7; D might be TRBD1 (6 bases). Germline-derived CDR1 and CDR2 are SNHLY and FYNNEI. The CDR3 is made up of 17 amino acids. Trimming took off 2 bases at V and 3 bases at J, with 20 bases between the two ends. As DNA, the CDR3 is TGTGCCAGCAGTGAACGAGAGGGTTTTGGACAGAGCTACGAGCAGTACTTC. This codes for CASSEREGFGQSYEQYF.

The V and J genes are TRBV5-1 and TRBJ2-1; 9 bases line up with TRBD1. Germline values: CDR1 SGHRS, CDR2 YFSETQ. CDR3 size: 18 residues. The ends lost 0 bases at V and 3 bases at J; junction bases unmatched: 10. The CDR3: CASSLAVGQGFFYNEQFF. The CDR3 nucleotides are TGCGCCAGCAGCTTGGCTGTGGGACAGGGTTTTTTCTACAATGAGCAGTTCTTC.

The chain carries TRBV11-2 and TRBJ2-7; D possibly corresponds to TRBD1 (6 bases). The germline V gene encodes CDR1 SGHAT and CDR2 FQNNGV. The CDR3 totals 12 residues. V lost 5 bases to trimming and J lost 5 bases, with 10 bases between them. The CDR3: CASSPGTNEQYF. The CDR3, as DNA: TGTGCCAGCAGCCCCGGGACAAACGAGCAGTACTTC.

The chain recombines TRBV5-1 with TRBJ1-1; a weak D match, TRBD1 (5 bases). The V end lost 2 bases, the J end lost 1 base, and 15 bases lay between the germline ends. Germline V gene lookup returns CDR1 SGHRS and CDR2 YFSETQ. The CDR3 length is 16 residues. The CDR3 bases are TGCGCCAGCAGCTTATCAGGGTGGTCTGGGAACACTGAAGCTTTCTTT. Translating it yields CASSLSGWSGNTEAFF. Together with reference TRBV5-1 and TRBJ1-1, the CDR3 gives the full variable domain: KAGVTQTPRYLIKTRGQQVTLSCSPISGHRSVSWYQQTPGQGLQFLFEYFSETQRNKGNFPGRFSGRQFSNSRSEMNVSTLELGDSALYLCASSLSGWSGNTEAFFGQGTRLTVV.

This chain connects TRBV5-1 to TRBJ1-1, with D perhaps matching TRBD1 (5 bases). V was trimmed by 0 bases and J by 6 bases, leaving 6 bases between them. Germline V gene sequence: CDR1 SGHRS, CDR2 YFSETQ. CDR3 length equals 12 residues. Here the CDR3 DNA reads TGCGCCAGCAGCTTGGGACAGCCTGAAGCTTTCTTT. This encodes CASSLGQPEAFF.

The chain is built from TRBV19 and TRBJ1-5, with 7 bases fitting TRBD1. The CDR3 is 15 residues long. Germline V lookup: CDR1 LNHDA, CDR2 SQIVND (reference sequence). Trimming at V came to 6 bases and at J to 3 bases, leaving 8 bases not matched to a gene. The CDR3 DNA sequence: TGTGCCAGTAGATTAACAGGGGAAAACAATCAGCCCCAGCATTTT. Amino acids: CASRLTGENNQPQHF.

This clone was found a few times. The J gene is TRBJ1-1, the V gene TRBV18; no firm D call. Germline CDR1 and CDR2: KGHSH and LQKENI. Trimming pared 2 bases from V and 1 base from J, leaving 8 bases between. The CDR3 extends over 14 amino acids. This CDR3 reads CASSPSAANTEAFF. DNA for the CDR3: TGTGCCAGCTCACCATCAGCGGCGAACACTGAAGCTTTCTTT.

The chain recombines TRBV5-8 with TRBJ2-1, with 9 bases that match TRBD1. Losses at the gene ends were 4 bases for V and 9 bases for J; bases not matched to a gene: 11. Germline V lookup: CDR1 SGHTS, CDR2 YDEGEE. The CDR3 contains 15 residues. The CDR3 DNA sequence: TGTGCCAGCAGCGCCGGGACAGGGAGTTTTGGTGAGCAGTTCTTC. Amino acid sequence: CASSAGTGSFGEQFF.

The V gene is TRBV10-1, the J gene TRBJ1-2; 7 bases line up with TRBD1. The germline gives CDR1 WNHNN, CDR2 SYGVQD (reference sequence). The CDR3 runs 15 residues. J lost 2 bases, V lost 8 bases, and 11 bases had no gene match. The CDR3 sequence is CASDDARGQNYGYTF. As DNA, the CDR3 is TGCGCCAGCGATGATGCGAGGGGACAGAACTATGGCTACACCTTC.